The sequence of this TCR beta chain was determined in a study of T-cell reconstitution after alpha-beta-depleted transplantation in children. General study results and limits: In some patients, recipient T cells and intrathymic progenitors surviving conditioning explained high day-60 diversity. After one year, T-cell counts and TCRbeta diversity mostly came from new T cells.

Trimming removed 3 bases at V and 5 bases at J, with 18 bases between. Germline assignment: CDR1 SGHRS and CDR2 YFSETQ. The CDR3 has 15 amino acids. Preparation of the TCRbeta library was carried out with unique molecular identifiers. MiXCR was run by TCRdb on the PCR reads, yielding one entry per CDR3 protein. The data show hundreds of thousands of distinct CDR3 sequences, with 10% to 15% seen just once and 2% to 2.5% held by the top ten. This clonotype was seen a handful of times. The antigen is undetermined. Specimen: PBMCs, mostly from graft donor cells, collected 360 days after TCRalphabeta/CD19-depleted stem cell transplant. The origin of this receptor is a male patient aged 10 to 17 who had a stem cell transplant for acute myeloid leukemia, so the T cells may come from the graft donor. The chain links TRBV5-1 to TRBJ2-7; D is possibly TRBD2 (5 bases). The CDR3 bases are TGCGCCAGCAGCTATACCGGGTTTGGAGGCAACGAGCAGTACTTC. Residues: CASSYTGFGGNEQYF.